This TCR beta chain was captured by sequencing in a study of blood T cell repertoires in COVID-19 (dated by TCRdb to about 2020). In the study overall: The collaborator samples originated in the United States, Italy and Spain and spanned the acute and convalescent phases of COVID-19. Subjects who had been exposed to COVID-19, were actively infected with it, or had recovered from it provided the deeply sampled blood TCRbeta repertoires that made up the dataset. Nearly every sample came with metadata listing a de-identified subject ID, COVID-19 status, age in years and sex. A freely available public database, intended as a resource for researchers studying the immune response to SARS-CoV-2, is where the repertoires were released. Where available, HLA class I and class II types were obtained from metadata supplied by the sample provider rather than from assay-based typing. The material from the prospective study consisted of cDNA or gDNA derived from T cells, B-cell-depleted T cells, or PBMCs. Samples were obtained from the ongoing ImmuneRACE study (first 160 participants) and from some 1,200 subjects provided by 6 global collaborators.

TCRbeta CDR3 regions were amplified from genomic DNA by means of the immunoSEQ Assay, a bias-controlled multiplex PCR. Per the original workflow: The number of nucleated cells in each sample was estimated from the amplification of reference gene primers within the assay. Sequence reads were collapsed and filtered to measure the absolute abundance of every unique TCRbeta CDR3 rearrangement. For each sample, productive Simpson clonality was calculated by taking the square root of Simpson's diversity index across productive rearrangements. Sourced from immuneACCESS, this table was stored by TCRdb with only in-frame sequences that have V and J called. A share of the clones is absent; for the studies checked, an unresolved V gene accounts for under half, and the remainder has no known explanation. The V and J calls and clone size come from that table; D and trimming were worked out from the DNA. In all, the sample holds under 200,000 clones, and around 84% of those were seen once. The ten largest clones add up to about 3.3% of the sample.

On the study overall, not on this receptor specifically: Clinical and demographic metadata were provided uncurated, with the amount varying by source and participant.

A remark on this clone: Its antigen is unknown. Per-nucleotide qualities are absent, and no much larger clonotype sits a single base away.

Participants in the prospective study were enrolled through a virtual design, were aged roughly 18 to 90 years, and lived in approximately 25 United States geographic areas. Cohort assignment in the prospective study relied on participant-reported clinical history from a screening survey and a study questionnaire. Exposed participants had been in contact with someone with a PCR-confirmed or clinician-diagnosed COVID-19 case within 2 weeks of study entry. In the prospective study, mobile phlebotomists collected whole blood, serum and a nasopharyngeal or oropharyngeal swab from each participant. Over a roughly 2-month period, participants in the prospective study had the option of providing additional blood draws and questionnaires. Prospective study blood samples were shipped either frozen or at room temperature before DNA extraction. The receptor's source is a woman between 25 and 40 years old who had been exposed to COVID-19. Sequencing was carried out using PBMCs or T cells enriched from blood (not recorded which).

The DNA sequence reads TGTGCCAGCAGCTTAGATTTAGGCACAGATACGCAGTATTTT. This gives the protein CASSLDLGTDTQYF. The sequence links TRBV11-2 to TRBJ2-3, with the D gene too uncertain to name. The CDR3 covers 14 residues, taking in both the cysteine and the phenylalanine. The entry retains the CDR3 DNA only, 42 bases that are in frame from base 1. The germline V gene gives CDR1 as SGHAT and CDR2 as FQNNGV. Trimming takes 0 bases from V and 1 base from J, and the germline ends sit 5 bases apart.